The 15 T cell receptor beta chains below all came from one sample that was sequenced in a study of cytomegalovirus exposure and HLA in healthy donors. Libraries were prepared by immunoSEQ multiplex PCR; TCRdb keeps only in-frame clonotypes and omits some of them. The table includes roughly 120,000 clones, approximately 94% detected once. The material sequenced was PBMCs. These receptors originate from a woman under 30 in good health and CMV-seronegative.

The rearrangement links TRBV13 to TRBJ2-1, with 10 bases fitting TRBD2. Germline CDR1 is PRHDT and CDR2 is FYEKMQ (reference sequence). The CDR3 consists of 15 residues. V gave up 3 bases and J gave up 4 bases; unmatched junction bases: 3. Here the CDR3 reads CASSLTSGWYNEQFF. The CDR3 DNA is TGTGCCAGCAGCTTGACTAGCGGGTGGTACAATGAGCAGTTCTTC.

The chain uses TRBV2 and TRBJ2-7, with a possible D match to TRBD2 (5 bases). Germline V gives CDR1 SNHLY, CDR2 FYNNEI. V lost 6 bases and J 4 bases, leaving 16 bases between the germline ends. This CDR3 is built from 14 residues. The CDR3 bases are TGTGCCAGCAGGGAACCGGGATCTCAATACGAGCAGTACTTC. Translating it yields CASREPGSQYEQYF.

The chain joins TRBV4-2 to TRBJ2-6; 8 nucleotides agree with TRBD1. This CDR3 is 17 amino acids long. The V gene's germline CDR1 is LGHNA and CDR2 YNFKEQ. V shed 0 bases and J 5 bases; nucleotides not matched to a gene: 6. This CDR3 is CASSQDLRTGRANVLTF. The DNA for the CDR3 is TGTGCCAGCAGCCAAGATCTACGGACAGGGAGGGCCAACGTCCTGACTTTC.

This chain connects TRBV5-6 to TRBJ1-3, with TRBD1 as a possible D gene (5 bases). Germline assignment: CDR1 SGHDT and CDR2 YYEEEE. This CDR3 has 13 residues. V lost 4 bases to trimming and J lost 5 bases, with 10 bases between them. The CDR3 DNA sequence: TGTGCCAGCAGCCTGACAGCGAGAAACACCATATATTTT. Translation: CASSLTARNTIYF.

The chain recombines TRBV7-6 with TRBJ2-2, with 9 bases matching TRBD2. The CDR3 runs 17 residues. Germline V gene sequence: CDR1 SGHVS, CDR2 FNYEAQ. The ends lost 4 bases at V and 1 base at J; junction bases unmatched: 7. CDR3 sequence: CASSSELAGVNTGELFF. For the CDR3, the DNA is TGTGCCAGCAGCTCAGAATTAGCGGGGGTGAACACCGGGGAGCTGTTTTTT. The full variable domain, with the rest looked up from reference TRBV7-6 and TRBJ2-2, is GAGVSQSPRYKVTKRGQDVALRCDPISGHVSLYWYRQALGQGPEFLTYFNYEAQQDKSGLPNDRFSAERPEGSISTLTIQRTEQRDSAMYRCASSSELAGVNTGELFFGEGSRLTVL.

The rearrangement uses TRBV7-9 and TRBJ2-2; TRBD2 aligns across 16 bases. CDR1 and CDR2 (germline): SEHNR, FQNEAQ (reference sequence). Germline trimming cut 4 bases from V and 4 bases from J; bases unmatched to any gene: 3. The CDR3 spans 17 residues. CDR3 in amino acids: CASSSGLAGGGTGELFF. Here the CDR3 DNA reads TGTGCCAGCAGCTCGGGACTAGCGGGAGGGGGCACCGGGGAGCTGTTTTTT.

The rearrangement uses TRBV25-1 and TRBJ2-2; TRBD1 matches 7 bases. With V trimmed by 3 bases and J by 3 bases, 7 bases remained unmatched. The CDR3 contains 16 residues. CDR1 is MGHDK and CDR2 is SYGVNS in the germline V gene. CDR3 amino acids: CASSDVGTDDTGELFF. The CDR3, as DNA: TGTGCCAGCAGTGACGTCGGGACAGACGACACCGGGGAGCTGTTTTTT.

The J gene is TRBJ1-5, the V gene TRBV6-5; 7 bases line up with TRBD1. CDR1 and CDR2 (germline): MNHEY, SVGAGI. This CDR3 has 14 residues. Germline trimming cut 6 bases from V and 3 bases from J; bases unmatched to any gene: 5. For the CDR3, the DNA is TGTGCCAGCAGACAGACAGGGAACAATCAGCCCCAGCATTTT. Translation gives CASRQTGNNQPQHF.

The V call is TRBV18, the J call TRBJ1-6; D is unclear. This CDR3 region has 15 residues. From germline, CDR1 is KGHSH and CDR2 LQKENI. Trimming removed 3 bases at V and 0 bases at J, with 6 bases between. The CDR3 protein is CASSPPSSYNSPLHF. CDR3 nucleotides: TGTGCCAGCTCACCTCCTAGCTCCTATAATTCACCCCTCCACTTT.

The chain recombines TRBV29-1 with TRBJ1-4; weak D call: TRBD1 (5 bases). Germline values: CDR1 SQVTM, CDR2 ANQGSEA. Trimming shortened V by 6 bases and J by 8 bases, and 19 bases separated the two germline ends. This CDR3 is built from 14 residues. The CDR3 spells CSVARDGVTEKLFF. In DNA form, the CDR3 reads TGCAGCGTCGCGCGGGACGGAGTTACCGAAAAACTGTTTTTT.

The genes are TRBV7-9 and TRBJ1-1; 9 bases fit TRBD1. V lost 5 bases and J lost 5; bases outside the gene matches: 6. CDR1 and CDR2 (germline): SEHNR, FQNEAQ (reference sequence). This CDR3 is 14 amino acids long. The CDR3 bases are TGTGCCAGCAGCCCGGACAGGGGTGTGACTGAAGCTTTCTTT. This translates into CASSPDRGVTEAFF.

The chain joins TRBV7-3 to TRBJ2-1, with a possible D match to TRBD2 (7 bases). V dropped 5 bases and J dropped 0 bases, with 14 bases sitting between them. The CDR3 totals 16 residues. The germline V gene encodes CDR1 SGHTA and CDR2 FQGTGA. The CDR3, as DNA: TGTGCCAGCAGCGGGGGGGCGGGGAGCTCCTACAATGAGCAGTTCTTC. It specifies CASSGGAGSSYNEQFF. Full variable domain (remainder filled in from reference TRBV7-3 and TRBJ2-1): GAGVSQTPSNKVTEKGKYVELRCDPISGHTALYWYRQSLGQGPEFLIYFQGTGAADDSGLPNDRFFAVRPEGSVSTLKIQRTERGDSAVYLCASSGGAGSSYNEQFFGPGTRLTVL.

The sample holds one count of this clone. The chain has TRBV6-1 and TRBJ2-1; 7 bases fit TRBD2. J lost 6 bases, V lost 3 bases, and 11 bases had no gene match. The V gene's germline CDR1 is MNHNS and CDR2 SASEGT. CDR3 length: 16 residues. This CDR3 reads CASSDRAGYLINEQFF. The CDR3 DNA is TGTGCCAGCAGTGATCGAGCGGGGTATCTTATCAATGAGCAGTTCTTC.

The chain has TRBV10-3 and TRBJ2-7, with a tentative D call TRBD2 (6 bases). Germline loops: CDR1 ENHRY, CDR2 SYGVKD. CDR3 size: 14 residues. Trimming took off 5 bases at V and 3 bases at J, with 14 bases between the two ends. The CDR3 coding sequence is TGTGCCATCAGTCCTCCCGGCGGGAACTACGAGCAGTACTTC. The encoded protein is CAISPPGGNYEQYF.

The rearrangement joins TRBV5-1 to TRBJ1-3; 7 bases line up with TRBD1. The germline V gene encodes CDR1 SGHRS and CDR2 YFSETQ. V lost 4 bases, J lost 3 bases, and 10 bases stayed unmatched. The CDR3 loop spans 16 amino acids. In DNA form, the CDR3 reads TGCGCCAGCAGCGATCGACAGGGTTTCTTTGGAAACACCATATATTTT. Its protein product is CASSDRQGFFGNTIYF.